The T cell receptor (beta chain) under discussion was sequenced for a study of cytomegalovirus exposure and HLA in healthy donors. The PCR used 60 Vbeta and 13 Jbeta primers. Only in-frame clones appear in the TCRdb table, and some are missing; sequencing was by immunoSEQ multiplex PCR. Of roughly 130,000 clones listed, about 85% are singletons. The table lists this clone with a count of one. The TCR originated in a boy between 10 and 17 years old in good health and CMV-seronegative. Sequencing input: PBMCs.

The CDR3 loop reads CASGPRGPGANVLTF. CDR3 nucleotides: TGTGCTAGTGGTCCAAGGGGGCCCGGGGCCAACGTCCTGACTTTC. This chain uses TRBV12-5 with TRBJ2-6, with TRBD1 matching over 7 bases. The CDR3 contains 15 residues. Unmatched junction bases numbered 5, after V lost 5 bases and J lost 4 bases. Germline V gives CDR1 LGHNT, CDR2 FRNRAP.